This T cell receptor beta chain was identified during a study of T cells in Graves' hyperthyroidism and ophthalmopathy (dated by TCRdb to the late 2010s). Context from the whole study: Peripheral blood was sampled at the time of initial diagnosis, prior to any treatment. A discovery cohort of roughly 100 patients, about 40 with Graves' ophthalmopathy and 55 to 60 with stable Graves' hyperthyroidism, was used to find distinguishing TCR V-J signatures. In about 6 Graves' hyperthyroidism patients, the study also compared T-cell repertoires from thyroid tissue with T-cell repertoires from blood. The approximately 100 discovery patients were divided at random into training and test sets in a 7:3 ratio. According to the paper, TCR Vbeta CDR3 sequencing was carried out on approximately 140 peripheral blood samples, which came from over 40 ophthalmopathy, fewer than 80 hyperthyroidism and approximately 17 progressor patients. Once sampling was done, hyperthyroidism patients were given methimazole at a starting dose of 30 mg daily, whereas ophthalmopathy patients were given high-dose intravenous methylprednisolone. Whether ophthalmopathy could be predicted prospectively was tested in an independent validation cohort made up of under 20 hyperthyroidism patients plus 17 patients who later progressed to ophthalmopathy.

Stable Graves' hyperthyroidism was defined as the absence of progression to ophthalmopathy over 18 months of follow-up. Hyperthyroidism patients were newly diagnosed, with disease duration under 2 months, and aged 18 to 65 years. Patients with uncontrolled infections, other autoimmune diseases, pregnancy or lactation were excluded. Diagnoses were established on the basis of clinical symptoms, serum thyroxine and TRAb, thyroid ultrasound, and orbital computed tomography. Ficoll-Paque density gradient centrifugation was used to isolate PBMCs from approximately 11 ml of fresh peripheral blood. Total RNA was extracted with Trizol reagent, and quality was checked on an Agilent 2100 Bioanalyzer. The germline V gene (reference sequence) sets CDR1 to LGHDT and CDR2 to YNNKEL. Reading from cysteine to phenylalanine, the CDR3 counts 16 amino acids. The only DNA kept is the CDR3, 48 bases in frame from the first base. Ends trimmed: V by 4 bases, J by 2 bases; bases unmatched to a gene: 10.

The full study reports these points: No statistical method was used to fix the sample size in advance, and group allocation was not hidden from the investigators. Most expanded thyroid clonotypes (frequency above 0.001) were also found in blood, which suggests that blood repertoires may mirror thyroid immune responses. During validation, the model predicted progression to ophthalmopathy a median of about 6.5 months ahead of onset, with 70.59% sensitivity and 72.22% specificity. In cross-validation, a model built on a 13 V-J signature told ophthalmopathy apart from stable hyperthyroidism with roughly 87% sensitivity and about 81% specificity, and in testing the same model reached 80%/75%.

Only a few counts were recorded for this clonotype. The antigen it recognizes is unknown. No qualities accompany the bases; no much larger clone lies one base away. TCR beta CDR3 regions were amplified from RNA transcripts. For the first round of RT-PCR on the TCR CDR3, the HTBI primer set was used together with the Qiagen OneStep RT-PCR kit. A second multiplex PCR round built the libraries, followed by size selection and purification. Sequencing of the libraries was done on an Illumina HiSeq2000 using paired-end 100 bp reads. The authors' pipeline ran thus. Raw data were processed with SOAPnuke, discarding reads with adapters, uncalled bases, mean Phred below 15, or no exact constant-primer or identifier match. COPE v1.2.5 was used to merge the high-quality paired reads, and each unique nucleotide sequence was defined as a clonotype. MiTCR v1.1 was used to align the clonotypes against IMGT TRBV, TRBD and TRBJ reference segments. The analysis was restricted to V-J combinations with a frequency above 0.0001, which together covered roughly 99% of the repertoires. The TCS score was defined as F50 (clonal expansion) divided by E x V (chaos), with BLOSUM62-based TCRdist calculated between CDR3 peptides within each V-J. Welch's t-statistics and random forest reduced roughly 530 V-J features to about 13, which were used in a naive Bayes classifier (R e1071). TCRdb itself trimmed the public reads at Q25 with fastp, ran MiXCR and retained productive beta chains. Rows are combined by CDR3 protein, so each entry shows the most common genes and DNA. These V and J calls rely on TCRdb rather than the paper's analysis. For this sample there are around 450,000 distinct CDR3 sequences; around 13% appear just once. Around 5.3% of the sample comes from the top ten.

Material: blood. This clonotype was obtained from a woman aged 18-30 years with Graves' hyperthyroidism. The receptor chain draws on TRBV3-1 and TRBJ2-5, with 7 bases matching TRBD2. This receptor has the CDR3 CASSPGVAGQQETQYF. The nucleotide sequence reads TGTGCCAGCAGCCCGGGGGTAGCGGGCCAACAAGAGACCCAGTACTTC.